These 9 T cell receptor beta chains were sequenced from one sample in a study of cytomegalovirus exposure and HLA in healthy donors. A multiplex PCR was run with 60 Vbeta primers and 13 Jbeta primers. Some clones are missing from TCRdb's copy, which holds only in-frame ones; the method was immunoSEQ multiplex PCR. The sample lists around 150,000 clones, 77% occurring once. The sequenced material came from PBMCs. The source is a woman aged 40 to 50 in good health and CMV-seronegative.

J is TRBJ1-2 and V is TRBV6-1; 7 bases are shared with TRBD1. CDR1 is MNHNS, CDR2 SASEGT, per germline. The CDR3 is 15 amino acids. V trimming: 6 bases; J trimming: 7 bases; junction bases outside the gene matches: 14. The CDR3 protein is CASRDRQGALLGYTF. The CDR3 region has the DNA TGTGCCAGCAGGGACCGACAGGGTGCCCTCCTTGGCTACACCTTC.

This chain joins TRBV6-1 and TRBJ1-3; 9 nucleotides match TRBD1. The CDR3 runs to 14 residues. Germline CDR1 and CDR2: MNHNS and SASEGT. Unmatched junction bases numbered 11, after V lost 9 bases and J lost 8 bases. The CDR3 sequence is CASSRDRALDTIYF. The CDR3 DNA reads TGTGCCAGTTCCCGGGACAGGGCCTTAGACACCATATATTTT.

The V gene is TRBV19, the J gene TRBJ1-4, with 7 bases identical to TRBD1. The CDR3 loop spans 14 amino acids. The V and J ends lost 5 bases and 7 bases, in that order; junction bases with no gene match: 7. CDR1 is LNHDA and CDR2 is SQIVND in the germline V gene (reference sequence). The CDR3 bases are TGTGCCAGTAGTCCCCGACAGGGCGGTGAAAAACTGTTTTTT. Residues: CASSPRQGGEKLFF.

The chain recombines TRBV10-3 with TRBJ1-4, with 10 bases aligning to TRBD1. CDR1 is ENHRY and CDR2 is SYGVKD in the germline V gene. The CDR3 is made up of 15 amino acids. The ends lost 6 bases at V and 0 bases at J; junction bases unmatched: 1. CDR3 loop: CAIRGTGATNEKLFF. CDR3 nucleotide sequence: TGTGCCATCAGGGGGACAGGGGCAACTAATGAAAAACTGTTTTTT.

The chain carries TRBV4-3 and TRBJ1-1; weak D call: TRBD1 (6 bases). Trimming took 5 bases from V and 5 from J, leaving 12 bases between them. The length of the CDR3 is 13 residues. Germline values: CDR1 LGHNA, CDR2 YSLEER. In DNA, the CDR3 is TGCGCCAGCAGCGTGGCTAGGGGGACTGAAGCTTTCTTT. Translated, it gives CASSVARGTEAFF.

This clone was seen a single time. V usage is TRBV7-9 and J usage is TRBJ1-1; D possibly corresponds to TRBD1 (6 bases). CDR3 length equals 16 residues. The ends were cut back, 5 bases at V and 1 base at J, with 17 bases in the middle. Germline V gene data show CDR1 as SEHNR and CDR2 as FQNEAQ (reference sequence). CDR3: CASSPRWGGANTEAFF. CDR3 DNA sequence: TGTGCCAGCAGCCCCCGTTGGGGGGGCGCGAACACTGAAGCTTTCTTT.

This chain links TRBV10-1 with TRBJ1-1; no firm D call. Germline-derived CDR1 and CDR2 are WNHNN and SYGVQD (reference sequence). V shed 0 bases and J shed 1 base, with 12 bases lying between them. The CDR3 is 16 residues long. CDR3 residues: CASSESRVAENTEAFF. In nucleotides, the CDR3 is TGCGCCAGCAGTGAGTCGAGAGTCGCTGAGAACACTGAAGCTTTCTTT.

This clone has more than one count but fewer than ten. V usage is TRBV5-1 and J usage is TRBJ2-1, with 7 bases fitting TRBD1. The CDR3 runs 17 residues. Germline V lookup: CDR1 SGHRS, CDR2 YFSETQ. J lost 0 bases, V lost 0 bases, and 6 bases had no gene match. Written as DNA, the CDR3 is TGCGCCAGCAGCTTGGAGCCACAGGGGAGCTCCTACAATGAGCAGTTCTTC. Its translation: CASSLEPQGSSYNEQFF.

The DNA of the CDR3 is TGCGCCAGCAGTGCGGAACCGCGGGATGGCACTGAAGCTTTCTTT. Translating it yields CASSAEPRDGTEAFF. The chain has TRBV10-1 and TRBJ1-1; D is unclear. Trimming pared 4 bases from V and 4 bases from J, leaving 16 bases between. This CDR3 is built from 15 residues. CDR1 is WNHNN and CDR2 is SYGVQD in the germline V gene (reference sequence).